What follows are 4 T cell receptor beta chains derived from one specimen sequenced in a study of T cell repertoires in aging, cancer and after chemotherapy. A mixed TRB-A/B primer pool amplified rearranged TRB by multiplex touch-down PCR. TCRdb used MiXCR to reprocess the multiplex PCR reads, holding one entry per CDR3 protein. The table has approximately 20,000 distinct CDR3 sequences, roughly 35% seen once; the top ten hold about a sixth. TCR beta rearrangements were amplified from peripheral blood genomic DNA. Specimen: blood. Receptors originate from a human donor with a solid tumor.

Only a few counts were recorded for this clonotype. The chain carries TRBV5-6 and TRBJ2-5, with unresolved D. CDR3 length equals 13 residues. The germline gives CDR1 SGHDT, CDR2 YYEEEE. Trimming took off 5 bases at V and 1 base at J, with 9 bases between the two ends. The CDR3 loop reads CASSPGFQETQYF. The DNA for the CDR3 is TGTGCCAGCAGTCCCGGGTTCCAAGAGACCCAGTACTTC.

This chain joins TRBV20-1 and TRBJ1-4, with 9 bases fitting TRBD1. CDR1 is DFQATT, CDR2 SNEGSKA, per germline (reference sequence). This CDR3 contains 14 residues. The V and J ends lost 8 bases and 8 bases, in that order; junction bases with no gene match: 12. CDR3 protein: CSSKGQGDWEKLFF. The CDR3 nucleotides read TGCAGTTCAAAGGGACAGGGAGATTGGGAAAAACTGTTTTTT.

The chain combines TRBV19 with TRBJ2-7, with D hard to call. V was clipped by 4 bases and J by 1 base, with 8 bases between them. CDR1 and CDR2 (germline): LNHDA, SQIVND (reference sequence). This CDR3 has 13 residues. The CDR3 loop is CASSTVGSYEQYF. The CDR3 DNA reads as TGTGCCAGTAGTACAGTGGGTTCCTACGAGCAGTACTTC.

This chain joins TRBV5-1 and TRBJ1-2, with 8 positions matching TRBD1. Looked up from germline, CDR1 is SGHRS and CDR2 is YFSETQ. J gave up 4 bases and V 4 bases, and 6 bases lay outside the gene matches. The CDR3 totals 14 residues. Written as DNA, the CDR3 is TGCGCCAGCAGCAGAGCAGGGGGCTCCTATGGCTACACCTTC. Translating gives CASSRAGGSYGYTF. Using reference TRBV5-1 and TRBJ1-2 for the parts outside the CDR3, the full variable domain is KAGVTQTPRYLIKTRGQQVTLSCSPISGHRSVSWYQQTPGQGLQFLFEYFSETQRNKGNFPGRFSGRQFSNSRSEMNVSTLELGDSALYLCASSRAGGSYGYTFGSGTRLTVV.